This T cell receptor beta chain was recovered during a study of beta chain features in type 1 diabetes (dated 2018 in TCRdb). General notes on the study: Mean age, gender distribution, total cell number and subset yield were not different between patients and healthy donors. A total of approximately 100,000,000 sorted cells were examined across all samples, and the number of cells per subset was strongly correlated with RNA yield. Whereas all 28 donors provided naive and central memory subsets, regulatory and stem cell-like memory subsets were isolated from just 8 patients and about 8 healthy donors. In the study, TCRB repertoires of sorted circulating CD4+ T cell subsets from recently diagnosed type 1 diabetes patients were compared with those of matched healthy donors. General conclusions and limits of the study: Type 1 diabetes patients showed a moderate but significant shortening of TCRB CDR3 length in all four CD4+ subsets. The naive, central memory and regulatory TCRB repertoires appeared to resemble one another more closely among patients than among healthy donors. Because the HLA sub-analyses included only small numbers of individuals, any influence of HLA type on TCRB rearrangement was left unresolved. At VDJ recombination sites, patients with type 1 diabetes made fewer insertions and deleted more nucleotides, a pattern implying thymic rearrangement abnormalities. PCR may preferentially amplify shorter templates, but because patient and control samples were amplified and corrected together, any resulting skew would affect both groups equally. Because cDNA was sequenced instead of genomic DNA, activated cells with high expression could be over-represented, although the groups did not differ in activation or CD3 levels.

Points on this clone: Its antigen has not been determined. Base qualities are not recorded, but no much larger clone differs from it by a single base.

Based on the germline V gene (reference sequence), the CDR1 and CDR2 sequences are GTSNPN and SVGIG. From cysteine to phenylalanine, the CDR3 is 12 amino acids long. Only the CDR3 portion is preserved as DNA: 36 bases, with reading frame beginning at the first base. Deletion took 5 bases off V and 5 bases off J, with a span of 12 bases between the germline ends. From each donor, a single peripheral blood sample of approximately 120 mL on average was drawn into heparinised tubes. A BD FACSAria II was used to sort naive, central memory, regulatory and stem cell-like memory CD4+ T cells with a panel that included CD45RO, CCR7, CD25, CD127, CD95 and CD27. All sorted populations exceeded 98% purity. Right away, PBMCs were isolated by Lymphoprep density gradient centrifugation and were stained directly, with no culture step. Samples were stained and sorted in pairs, with one healthy donor and one patient per experiment, so that batch effects were minimized.

The entire amount of isolated RNA was reverse transcribed using the High Capacity cDNA Reverse Transcription Kit, so the sequenced TCRB transcripts were expressed ones. Naive, central memory and regulatory T cell samples underwent deep immunoSEQ sequencing, averaging about 3.3 million total reads per sample. Sorted cells were lysed in RLT buffer, and RNA was extracted using DNase-treated RNeasy Micro or Mini kits according to cell number. To prevent cross-contamination, each cell subset was processed individually, whereas patient and healthy donor samples were processed jointly. The immunoSEQ multiplex PCR was used to amplify TCRB sequences from cDNA, generating 87-bp fragments that spanned the CDR3 region. Sequencing of the amplicons was done on the Illumina HiSeq platform. On the study's bioinformatics: PCR bias was corrected computationally using synthetic template baselines, and reads within Hamming distance 2 were collapsed, with unmergeable singletons discarded. Reads were aligned to IMGT to assign V, D and J genes, CDR3 length, and insertions or deletions at six rearrangement sites. Clonotype counts were normalized to sorted cell number within each subset before computing true diversity and Gini coefficients with the tcR R package. The overlap coefficient, calculated on TCRB nucleotide sequences, was used to measure repertoire sharing. Out-of-frame TCRB sequences from naive cells were analyzed as a proxy for the pre-selection repertoire. TCRdb's version of the immuneACCESS table is confined to in-frame rearrangements and falls short of the full clone set. An unresolved V gene accounts for under half of the shortfall where checked; the remainder is of unknown origin. The V and J calls and clone size are taken from that table; D and trimming were inferred from the DNA. For this sample the table gives hundreds of thousands of clones, of which about 70% were detected only once. 0.053% of the sample lies in the top ten.

The chain is encoded by TRBV30 joined to TRBJ2-5; TRBD1 is a weak D gene call, 6 bases matching. This sequence originates from a man in his thirties or forties in good health. What was sequenced was naive CD4+ T cells from blood. This specimen's cell subset or site label, interpreted: true naive CD4+ T cells. DNA sequence: TGTGCCTGGCAAGGGGGTCCGGAGACCCAGTACTTC. The resulting protein is CAWQGGPETQYF.